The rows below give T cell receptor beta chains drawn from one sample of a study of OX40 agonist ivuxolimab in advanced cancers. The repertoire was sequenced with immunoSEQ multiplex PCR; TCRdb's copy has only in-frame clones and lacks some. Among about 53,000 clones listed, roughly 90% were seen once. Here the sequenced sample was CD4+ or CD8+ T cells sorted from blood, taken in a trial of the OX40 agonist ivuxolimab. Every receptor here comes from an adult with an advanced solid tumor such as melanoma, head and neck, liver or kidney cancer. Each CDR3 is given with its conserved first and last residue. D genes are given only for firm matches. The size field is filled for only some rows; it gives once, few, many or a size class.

CDR3 protein: CASSTGQGTYNEQFF; CDR3 DNA: TGTGCCAGCAGTACAGGACAGGGGACCTACAATGAGCAGTTCTTC; clone size: .; D gene: TRBD1; V gene: TRBV28; J gene: TRBJ2-1
CDR3 protein: CASNTRGLLAKNIQYF; CDR3 DNA: TGTGCCAGCAATACCAGGGGGCTTTTGGCCAAAAACATTCAGTACTTC; clone size: .; D gene: TRBD1; V gene: TRBV28; J gene: TRBJ2-4
CDR3 protein: CSVVQSNYGYTF; CDR3 DNA: TGCAGCGTTGTACAGTCTAACTATGGCTACACCTTC; clone size: once; D gene: .; V gene: TRBV29-1; J gene: TRBJ1-2
CDR3 protein: CSATDSEAFF; CDR3 DNA: TGCAGTGCAACCGACAGTGAAGCTTTCTTT; clone size: .; D gene: .; V gene: TRBV20-1; J gene: TRBJ1-1
CDR3 protein: CAISEPGTSDTQYF; CDR3 DNA: TGTGCCATCAGTGAACCCGGGACATCGGATACGCAGTATTTT; clone size: .; D gene: .; V gene: TRBV10-3; J gene: TRBJ2-3
CDR3 protein: CASSLAAPNTEAFF; CDR3 DNA: TGTGCCAGCAGCTTAGCAGCTCCGAACACTGAAGCTTTCTTT; clone size: few; D gene: .; V gene: TRBV7-2; J gene: TRBJ1-1
CDR3 protein: CATESGTGDSGELFF; CDR3 DNA: TGTGCCACCGAATCCGGGACAGGGGATTCCGGGGAGCTGTTTTTT; clone size: .; D gene: TRBD1; V gene: TRBV28; J gene: TRBJ2-2
CDR3 protein: CASSKTSGGASSYNEQFF; CDR3 DNA: TGTGCCAGCAGCAAGACTAGCGGGGGGGCGAGCTCCTACAATGAGCAGTTCTTC; clone size: .; D gene: TRBD2; V gene: TRBV7-8; J gene: TRBJ2-1
CDR3 protein: CAIKLAGELFF; CDR3 DNA: TGTGCCATCAAACTCGCCGGGGAGCTGTTTTTT; clone size: .; D gene: .; V gene: TRBV6-1; J gene: TRBJ2-2
CDR3 protein: CASSFTLADTQYF; CDR3 DNA: TGTGCCAGCAGCTTCACGCTGGCAGATACGCAGTATTTT; clone size: .; D gene: .; V gene: TRBV7-7; J gene: TRBJ2-3
CDR3 protein: CASSLSDRGPLYEQYF; CDR3 DNA: TGTGCCAGCAGCTTATCCGACAGGGGGCCCCTCTACGAGCAGTACTTC; clone size: .; D gene: TRBD1; V gene: TRBV7-9; J gene: TRBJ2-7
CDR3 protein: CASSSRTGGAFF; CDR3 DNA: TGTGCCAGCAGTTCTCGGACAGGGGGAGCTTTCTTT; clone size: .; D gene: TRBD1; V gene: TRBV6-5; J gene: TRBJ1-1
CDR3 protein: CASSHIGTGGYEQYF; CDR3 DNA: TGCGCCAGCAGCCATATCGGGACAGGGGGGTACGAGCAGTACTTC; clone size: .; D gene: TRBD1; V gene: TRBV4-1; J gene: TRBJ2-7
CDR3 protein: CASSLDISSYNSPLHF; CDR3 DNA: TGCGCCAGCAGCTTGGACATCAGCTCCTATAATTCACCCCTCCACTTT; clone size: .; D gene: .; V gene: TRBV5-1; J gene: TRBJ1-6
CDR3 protein: CASSLYGGTEAFF; CDR3 DNA: TGTGCCAGCAGTTTATACGGGGGTACTGAAGCTTTCTTT; clone size: .; D gene: .; V gene: TRBV27; J gene: TRBJ1-1
CDR3 protein: CASSIPRISGNTIYF; CDR3 DNA: TGTGCCAGTAGTATCCCCCGGATCTCTGGAAACACCATATATTTT; clone size: .; D gene: .; V gene: TRBV19; J gene: TRBJ1-3
CDR3 protein: CASSPGHLNEQFF; CDR3 DNA: TGTGCCAGCAGCCCCGGACATCTCAATGAGCAGTTCTTC; clone size: .; D gene: .; V gene: TRBV5-6; J gene: TRBJ2-1
CDR3 protein: CASSFMGSTDTQYF; CDR3 DNA: TGTGCCAGCAGCTTTATGGGGTCCACAGATACGCAGTATTTT; clone size: .; D gene: .; V gene: TRBV13; J gene: TRBJ2-3
CDR3 protein: CASSTGEFGSKLFF; CDR3 DNA: TGTGCCAGCAGCACAGGGGAATTCGGGTCCAAACTGTTTTTT; clone size: .; D gene: TRBD1; V gene: TRBV2; J gene: TRBJ1-4
CDR3 protein: CASSFTSGAYNEQFF; CDR3 DNA: TGTGCCAGCAGTTTTACTAGCGGGGCGTACAATGAGCAGTTCTTC; clone size: .; D gene: TRBD2; V gene: TRBV28; J gene: TRBJ2-1
CDR3 protein: CASSVVAGMNTEAFF; CDR3 DNA: TGTGCCAGCAGCGTAGTGGCAGGGATGAACACTGAAGCTTTCTTT; clone size: .; D gene: .; V gene: TRBV9; J gene: TRBJ1-1
CDR3 protein: CASSQGMWDEAKNIQYF; CDR3 DNA: TGTGCCAGCAGCCAAGGAATGTGGGACGAAGCCAAAAACATTCAGTACTTC; clone size: .; D gene: .; V gene: TRBV4-2; J gene: TRBJ2-4
CDR3 protein: CASSFQGANSRGYTF; CDR3 DNA: TGTGCCAGCAGCTTTCAGGGGGCGAACTCTCGTGGCTACACCTTC; clone size: few; D gene: TRBD1; V gene: TRBV5-8; J gene: TRBJ1-2